Listed here are 27 T cell receptor beta chains from one sample, sequenced in a study of T cells in localized non-small cell lung cancer. Assay used: immunoSEQ multiplex PCR; TCRdb lists only in-frame clones, some missing. The data contain 12,000 or so clones, more than 75% of them seen just once; the ten biggest clones take up about 20%. The sample here was peripheral blood, taken before any cancer treatment. The receptors were gathered from a male donor at least 60 years old with stage I lung adenocarcinoma.

This clone showed up just once. This chain uses TRBV2 with TRBJ2-7; 7 bases fit TRBD1. Germline trimming cut 6 bases from V and 3 bases from J; bases unmatched to any gene: 5. Germline CDR1 and CDR2: SNHLY and FYNNEI. This CDR3 spans 13 amino acids. DNA for the CDR3: TGTGCCAGCAGCCGGGACAGTTTCTACGAGCAGTACTTC. It specifies CASSRDSFYEQYF. Full variable domain (outside the CDR3, taken from reference TRBV2 and TRBJ2-7): EPEVTQTPSHQVTQMGQEVILRCVPISNHLYFYWYRQILGQKVEFLVSFYNNEISEKSEIFDDQFSVERPDGSNFTLKIRSTKLEDSAMYFCASSRDSFYEQYFGPGTRLTVT.

The CDR3, as DNA: TGTGCCAGCAGCCTAAACAGGGGAGAGACCCAGTACTTC. Translating gives CASSLNRGETQYF. The chain carries TRBV7-2 and TRBJ2-5, with TRBD1 matching 7 bases. This CDR3 is built from 13 residues. V dropped 5 bases and J dropped 4; count of bases not matched to a gene: 4. Germline lookup yields CDR1 SGHTA and CDR2 FQGNSA.

The chain combines TRBV6-5 with TRBJ2-1; D is perhaps TRBD2 (5 bases). From germline, CDR1 is MNHEY and CDR2 SVGAGI. V gave up 3 bases and J gave up 10 bases, with 19 bases separating them. There are 15 residues in the CDR3. The CDR3 sequence is CASSYGRLHNGEQFF. The CDR3 nucleotides are TGTGCCAGCAGTTATGGGAGATTACACAATGGAGAGCAGTTCTTC.

The chain recombines TRBV7-9 with TRBJ2-7; TRBD1 agrees at 9 bases. Trimming cost V 2 bases and J 6 bases; bases outside gene matches: 14. This CDR3 is built from 17 residues. The germline CDR1 and CDR2 sequences are SEHNR and FQNEAQ (reference sequence). This CDR3 is CASSLLSGGQGGPEQYF. The CDR3 DNA reads TGTGCCAGCAGCTTATTATCTGGGGGACAGGGAGGTCCCGAGCAGTACTTC.

This clone was counted a single time. This sequence joins TRBV4-3 and TRBJ1-1; a possible D gene is TRBD1 (5 bases). The V gene's germline CDR1 is LGHNA and CDR2 YSLEER. The CDR3 spans 18 residues. Trimming left V 0 bases short and J 4 bases short, with 21 bases between. In DNA, the CDR3 is TGCGCCAGCAGCCAAGAACATAATCGAAGAAGGGGACCCACTGAAGCTTTCTTT. Its translation is CASSQEHNRRRGPTEAFF.

The chain employs TRBV9 and TRBJ2-1; no reliable D call. Trimming removed 3 bases from V and 6 bases from J, with 16 bases in between. Per germline, CDR1 SGDLS and CDR2 YYNGEE. The CDR3 totals 15 residues. The CDR3 region is CASSAGLQSPNEQFF. The CDR3 DNA reads as TGTGCCAGCAGCGCCGGCCTCCAATCCCCCAATGAGCAGTTCTTC.

The chain uses TRBV5-1 and TRBJ2-7; a weak D match, TRBD1 (5 bases). This CDR3 contains 13 residues. Between the trimmed V and J ends, which lost 5 bases and 5 bases, there was a span of 14 bases. Germline V CDR1 and CDR2: SGHRS, YFSETQ. CDR3 DNA sequence: TGCGCCAGCAGGACAGACGCCTTCCACGAGCAGTACTTC. This encodes CASRTDAFHEQYF.

This chain uses TRBV7-2 with TRBJ1-1, with 7 positions matching TRBD1. V shed 3 bases and J 1 base; nucleotides not matched to a gene: 5. The germline V gene encodes CDR1 SGHTA and CDR2 FQGNSA. The CDR3 runs to 15 residues. In nucleotides, the CDR3 is TGTGCCAGCAGCTTGGCCGGGACAGCGAACACTGAAGCTTTCTTT. Amino acids: CASSLAGTANTEAFF. The full variable domain, completed using reference TRBV7-2 and TRBJ1-1, is GAGVSQSPSNKVTEKGKDVELRCDPISGHTALYWYRQSLGQGLEFLIYFQGNSAPDKSGLPSDRFSAERTGGSVSTLTIQRTQQEDSAVYLCASSLAGTANTEAFFGQGTRLTVV.

V is TRBV19 and J is TRBJ2-2, with a weak D call TRBD1 (6 bases). The V end lost 3 bases, the J end lost 7 bases, and 21 bases lay between the germline ends. Germline CDR1 LNHDA, CDR2 SQIVND (reference sequence). The CDR3 length is 17 residues. Written as DNA, the CDR3 is TGTGCCAGTAGTATCCTTAATCGAGGGACAAGAAGCGGGGAGCTGTTTTTT. This encodes CASSILNRGTRSGELFF. Drawing the rest from reference TRBV19 and TRBJ2-2, the complete variable domain is DGGITQSPKYLFRKEGQNVTLSCEQNLNHDAMYWYRQDPGQGLRLIYYSQIVNDFQKGDIAEGYSVSREKKESFPLTVTSAQKNPTAFYLCASSILNRGTRSGELFFGEGSRLTVL.

The genes are TRBV28 and TRBJ2-7; 7 nucleotides agree with TRBD1. V shed 9 bases, J shed 0 bases, and the junction held 8 bases outside the gene matches. The length of the CDR3 is 14 residues. Germline V gene lookup returns CDR1 MDHEN and CDR2 SYDVKM. The CDR3 DNA sequence: TGTGCCAGTACACAAGGGGGCTCCTCCTACGAGCAGTACTTC. Amino acid sequence: CASTQGGSSYEQYF.

The chain joins TRBV2 to TRBJ1-2; D remains ambiguous. CDR1 SNHLY and CDR2 FYNNEI come from the germline V gene. CDR3 length: 11 amino acids. The V and J ends lost 0 bases and 11 bases respectively, with 7 bases between them. CDR3 in amino acids: CASSEALGYTF. CDR3 bases: TGTGCCAGCAGTGAAGCCCTGGGATACACCTTC.

The chain has TRBV7-2 and TRBJ2-7; 11 positions match TRBD2. Losses at the gene ends were 4 bases for V and 3 bases for J; bases not matched to a gene: 5. CDR3 length equals 15 residues. The germline gives CDR1 SGHTA, CDR2 FQGNSA. CDR3 in amino acids: CASSSSGGTLYEQYF. The CDR3 coding sequence is TGTGCCAGCAGCTCTAGCGGGGGGACTCTCTACGAGCAGTACTTC.

This clone was picked up one time. The chain joins TRBV7-8 to TRBJ1-3, with D tentatively TRBD1 (5 bases). The CDR3 totals 19 residues. Germline V gene lookup returns CDR1 SGHVS and CDR2 FQNEAQ. V was trimmed by 0 bases and J by 0 bases, leaving 18 bases between them. The DNA of the CDR3 is TGTGCCAGCAGCTTAGCTACCTCATGGGGCCCCGACTCTGGAAACACCATATATTTT. Translation gives CASSLATSWGPDSGNTIYF.

The V gene is TRBV7-2, the J gene TRBJ2-2; unclear D gene. The V and J ends lost 5 bases and 5 bases respectively, with 9 bases between them. There are 13 residues in the CDR3. Per germline, CDR1 SGHTA and CDR2 FQGNSA. The CDR3 bases are TGTGCCAGCAGCCGACAAAAAACCGGGGAGCTGTTTTTT. It specifies CASSRQKTGELFF.

The chain has TRBV30 and TRBJ1-6; the match to TRBD1 covers 7 bases. This CDR3 region has 12 residues. CDR1 is GTSNPN, CDR2 SVGIG, per germline (reference sequence). CDR3 DNA sequence: TGTGCATGGGGGACAGATAATTCACCCCTCCACTTT. It is translated as CAWGTDNSPLHF.

The chain uses TRBV28 and TRBJ1-2; no clear D. The CDR3 is 13 residues long. V lost 6 bases and J lost 5, with 13 bases in between. Per the germline V gene, CDR1 is MDHEN and CDR2 is SYDVKM. The CDR3 region is CASRTSSSYGYTF. The CDR3 region has the DNA TGTGCCAGCAGGACAAGTTCTTCATATGGCTACACCTTC.

The chain combines TRBV10-3 with TRBJ1-6; tentative D call: TRBD1 (5 bases). The V gene's germline CDR1 is ENHRY and CDR2 SYGVKD. Trimming took 6 bases from V and 8 from J, leaving 11 bases between them. The CDR3 consists of 13 residues. The CDR3 DNA follows: TGTGCCATCAGCGGGACTACGGATTCACCCCTCCACTTT. Translated, it gives CAISGTTDSPLHF.

In this sample, this clone turned up once. The chain joins TRBV7-8 to TRBJ2-2; 7 positions agree with TRBD1. J was trimmed by 4 bases and V by 4 bases; bases with no gene match: 9. The CDR3 contains 16 residues. The germline CDR1 and CDR2 sequences are SGHVS and FQNEAQ. As DNA, the CDR3 is TGTGCCAGCAGCTCCAGGGACAGAGCCTTCACCGGGGAGCTGTTTTTT. Protein sequence: CASSSRDRAFTGELFF.

The rearrangement joins TRBV6-6 to TRBJ1-5, with D unresolved. Germline V gene lookup returns CDR1 MNHNY and CDR2 SVGAGI (reference sequence). V gave up 7 bases and J gave up 9 bases, with 25 bases separating them. The CDR3 has 16 amino acids. The CDR3: CASTLHEASTFRPQHF. CDR3 nucleotides: TGTGCCAGCACCCTCCACGAAGCGTCAACCTTCCGGCCCCAGCATTTT.

The rearrangement uses TRBV6-6 and TRBJ1-6; 7 bases agree with TRBD1. CDR3 size: 14 residues. Germline CDR1 is MNHNY and CDR2 is SVGAGI (reference sequence). J lost 9 bases, V lost 2 bases, and 4 bases had no gene match. The CDR3 sequence is CASSYGTDFSPLHF. The CDR3 DNA reads as TGTGCCAGCAGTTACGGGACAGATTTTTCACCCCTCCACTTT.

This rearrangement joins TRBV5-1 to TRBJ1-2; 9 bases are shared with TRBD1. CDR1 and CDR2 from the germline V gene are SGHRS and YFSETQ. The CDR3 is made up of 16 amino acids. V lost 4 bases to trimming and J lost 5 bases; unmatched junction nucleotides: 12. In DNA form, the CDR3 reads TGCGCCAGCAGCCCTGGGGACAGGGACCTTTTTTATGGCTACACCTTC. Its protein is CASSPGDRDLFYGYTF.

The V and J genes are TRBV6-6 and TRBJ2-1; D not resolved. The V and J ends lost 4 bases and 9 bases respectively, with 19 bases between them. The CDR3 sequence is 15 residues long. From germline, CDR1 is MNHNY and CDR2 SVGAGI (reference sequence). The CDR3 sequence: CASSLPWGSVSEQFF. The CDR3 DNA follows: TGTGCCAGCAGTTTACCGTGGGGTTCGGTAAGTGAGCAGTTCTTC.

J is TRBJ1-1 and V is TRBV19, with 8 positions matching TRBD1. Germline values: CDR1 LNHDA, CDR2 SQIVND (reference sequence). The ends lost 5 bases at V and 3 bases at J; junction bases unmatched: 8. The CDR3 loop spans 15 amino acids. The CDR3 DNA reads as TGTGCCAGTAGTCTTTGGACAGGGATCGACACTGAAGCTTTCTTT. It encodes CASSLWTGIDTEAFF.

The chain couples TRBV5-1 to TRBJ1-5, with a possible D match to TRBD1 (6 bases). The CDR3 loop spans 13 amino acids. Trimming took off 0 bases at V and 7 bases at J, with 8 bases between the two ends. Germline V lookup: CDR1 SGHRS, CDR2 YFSETQ. As DNA, the CDR3 is TGCGCCAGCAGCTTGGCGAGGGGGCAGCCCCAGCATTTT. Translating gives CASSLARGQPQHF.

In this sample, this clone turned up once. The CDR3 coding sequence is TGTGCCAGCAGTTCTTCCCAGGACACAGATACGCAGTATTTT. Amino acid sequence: CASSSSQDTDTQYF. The chain uses TRBV27 and TRBJ2-3; no reliable D call. Germline CDR1 is MNHEY and CDR2 is SMNVEV (reference sequence). V lost 4 bases to trimming and J lost 2 bases, with 10 bases between them. This CDR3 is built from 14 residues.

This chain connects TRBV28 to TRBJ2-7; D not resolved. Germline V lookup: CDR1 MDHEN, CDR2 SYDVKM. V was cut by 2 bases and J by 0 bases, with 8 bases left in between. There are 14 residues in the CDR3. The CDR3 here is CASSLSVSSYEQYF. DNA of the CDR3: TGTGCCAGCAGTTTAAGCGTTAGCTCCTACGAGCAGTACTTC.

The chain is built from TRBV9 and TRBJ2-6; D gene ambiguous. Trimming shortened V by 4 bases and J by 2 bases, and 7 bases separated the two germline ends. This CDR3 spans 14 amino acids. Per the germline V gene, CDR1 is SGDLS and CDR2 is YYNGEE. The CDR3 DNA is TGTGCCAGCAGCACCGCAGCTGGGGCCAACGTCCTGACTTTC. It specifies CASSTAAGANVLTF.